Shown below are 10 T cell receptor beta chains from a single sample sequenced in a study of CD8 T cells in Susac syndrome (dated by TCRdb to between 2018 and 2021). The library was prepared using the immunoSEQ multiplex PCR assay. RNA was extracted using the RNeasy kit, and roughly 0.5 to 1 microgram was reverse transcribed with random hexamers. TCRdb reworked the public reads: Q25 trimming with fastp, MiXCR clone assembly, productive beta chains retained. Here each entry gathers all rows of one CDR3 protein and keeps the most common genes and DNA. Within this sample are 71,000 or so distinct CDR3 sequences, with just over 95% of them counted one time only. 0.09% to 0.13% of the sample is in the top ten clones. Sequencing input: CD4+ T cells from PBMCs. Source of these receptors: a human donor with multiple sclerosis.

The rearrangement joins TRBV28 to TRBJ2-3; 13 nucleotides agree with TRBD2. Per germline, CDR1 MDHEN and CDR2 SYDVKM. The CDR3 runs to 17 residues. Trimming removed 5 bases from V and 4 bases from J; junction bases left unmatched: 9. The CDR3 DNA follows: TGTGCCAGCAGTCTGACCCCGGGACTAGCGGGATCAGATACGCAGTATTTT. It translates to CASSLTPGLAGSDTQYF.

V usage is TRBV30 and J usage is TRBJ1-1; no firm D call. Trimming shortened V by 5 bases and J by 1 base, and 11 bases separated the two germline ends. Germline V CDR1 and CDR2: GTSNPN, SVGIG (reference sequence). This CDR3 has 13 amino acids. The CDR3 DNA reads TGTGCCTGGGAGAAACTGCAGAACACTGAAGCTTTCTTT. Encoded protein: CAWEKLQNTEAFF.

This chain connects TRBV12-3 or TRBV12-4 to TRBJ1-6; D gene uncertain. The V and J ends lost 6 bases and 8 bases respectively, with 14 bases between them. The CDR3 is 14 residues long. CDR3 DNA: TGTGCCAGCAGGGGTGATCCGAATGATTCACCCCTCCACTTT. Residues: CASRGDPNDSPLHF.

V is TRBV2 and J is TRBJ1-2; possible D gene TRBD1, 6 bases. Germline-derived CDR1 and CDR2 are SNHLY and FYNNEI. The V end was cut by 0 bases, the J end by 6 bases, with 14 bases between. This CDR3 has 15 amino acids. CDR3: CASSEAGRGRNGYTF. The CDR3 bases are TGTGCCAGCAGTGAAGCGGGCAGGGGTAGGAATGGCTACACCTTC.

The genes are TRBV27 and TRBJ2-3; 12 bases fit TRBD2. The CDR3 is 19 amino acids. CDR1 is MNHEY, CDR2 SMNVEV, per germline (reference sequence). Trimming cost V 2 bases and J 0 bases; bases outside gene matches: 9. The CDR3, as DNA: TGTGCCAGCAGTTTACCAACTAGCGGGGGGATCAGGAGCACAGATACGCAGTATTTT. Its translation is CASSLPTSGGIRSTDTQYF.

The V and J genes are TRBV24-1 and TRBJ2-1; TRBD2 might be the D (5 bases). CDR1 and CDR2 from the germline V gene are KGHDR and SFDVKD. Trimming left V 3 bases short and J 10 bases short, with 15 bases between. The CDR3 contains 14 residues. DNA of the CDR3: TGTGCCACCAGTGATGGAGCGCGGGCATGGGAGCAGTTCTTC. Translated, it gives CATSDGARAWEQFF.

The CDR3 DNA reads TGTGCCAGCAGCTTAGTTTCTTCTAGCAGCTATGGCTACACCTTC. Translated, it gives CASSLVSSSSYGYTF. The gene calls are TRBV7-9 and TRBJ1-2, with D uncertain. The CDR3 spans 15 residues. The germline V gene has CDR1 SEHNR and CDR2 FQNEAQ (reference sequence). V was pared by 1 base and J by 4 bases, with 13 bases between.

Here the CDR3 reads CAGKGTNTEAFF. The CDR3 DNA follows: TGTGCCGGAAAGGGGACGAACACTGAAGCTTTCTTT. The chain is built from TRBV12-3 or TRBV12-4 and TRBJ1-1; D is possibly TRBD1 (5 bases). The CDR3 has 12 amino acids. The V gene lost 11 bases and the J gene lost 1 base, with 11 bases spanning the gap.

The gene calls are TRBV5-1 and TRBJ2-3, with D uncertain. Germline loops: CDR1 SGHRS, CDR2 YFSETQ. The CDR3 spans 14 residues. V was trimmed by 3 bases and J by 0 bases, leaving 8 bases between them. The CDR3 DNA is TGCGCCAGCAGCTCGCCCGGGAGCACAGATACGCAGTATTTT. Its translation: CASSSPGSTDTQYF.

This rearrangement joins TRBV6-5 to TRBJ1-2, with D unresolved. Trimming took 2 bases from V and 6 from J, leaving 10 bases between them. The CDR3 runs to 13 residues. Per the germline V gene, CDR1 is MNHEY and CDR2 is SVGAGI. The CDR3 spells CASSYGRAHGYTF. The CDR3 DNA is TGTGCCAGCAGTTACGGAAGGGCCCATGGCTACACCTTC.